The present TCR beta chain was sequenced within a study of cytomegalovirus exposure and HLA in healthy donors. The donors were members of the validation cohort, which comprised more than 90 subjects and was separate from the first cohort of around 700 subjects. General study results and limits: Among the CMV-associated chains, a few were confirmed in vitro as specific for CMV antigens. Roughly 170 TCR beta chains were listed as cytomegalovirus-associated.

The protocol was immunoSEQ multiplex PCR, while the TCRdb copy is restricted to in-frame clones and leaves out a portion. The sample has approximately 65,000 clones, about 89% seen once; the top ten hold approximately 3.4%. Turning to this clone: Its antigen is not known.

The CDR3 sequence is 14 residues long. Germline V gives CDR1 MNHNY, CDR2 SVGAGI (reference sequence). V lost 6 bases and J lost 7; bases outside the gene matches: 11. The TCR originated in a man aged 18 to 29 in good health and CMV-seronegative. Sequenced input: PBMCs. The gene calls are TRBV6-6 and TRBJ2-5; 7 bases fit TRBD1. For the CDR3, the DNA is TGTGCCAGCAGGGGAGACAGGGCGCACGGGACCCAGTACTTC. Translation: CASRGDRAHGTQYF.